Below are 21 T cell receptor beta chains sequenced from a single sample in a study of regulatory T cells in long-lasting Graves disease. Time point reported: persistent/refractory GD, antithyroid drugs over 5 years with positive TRAb. Construction of the TCR library relied on RNA isolated from PBMCs. Arm-PCR of CDR3 regions with iRepertoire HTBI primers generated TCR beta libraries. TCRdb itself ran the multiplex PCR reads through MiXCR, one entry per CDR3 protein. The sample lists a few hundred thousand distinct CDR3 sequences, about 20% occurring once. Sequences were derived from peripheral blood mononuclear cells (PBMCs), sampled when the disease was refractory, from a patient treated with antithyroid drugs. All receptors come from a female donor with Graves disease.

As concerns this clonotype: A much larger clone differs by one base, so this may be a read error. V gene TRBV6-1 combines with J gene TRBJ1-5; D is unclear. Per germline, CDR1 MNHNS and CDR2 SASEGT. This CDR3 is 18 amino acids long. The CDR3 DNA is TGTACCAGCAGTGTACGCCCTTCCCTGCTCTTTGAGGATCAGCCCCAGCATTTT. Amino acid sequence: CTSSVRPSLLFEDQPQHF.

The V gene is TRBV11-3, the J gene TRBJ2-7, with 9 nucleotides matching TRBD2. V was pared by 8 bases and J by 0 bases, with 11 bases of the junction left unmatched. Germline V CDR1 and CDR2: SGHNT, YENEEA. The CDR3 sequence is 16 residues long. CDR3 sequence: CASSGETSGSSYEQYF. The CDR3 nucleotides read TGTGCCAGCTCAGGGGAGACTAGCGGTAGCTCCTACGAGCAGTACTTC. Together with reference TRBV11-3 and TRBJ2-7, the CDR3 gives the full variable domain: EAGVVQSPRYKIIEKKQPVAFWCNPISGHNTLYWYLQNLGQGPELLIRYENEEAVDDSQLPKDRFSAERLKGVDSTLKIQPAELGDSAVYLCASSGETSGSSYEQYFGPGTRLTVT.

The gene calls are TRBV6-1 and TRBJ1-1; D gene ambiguous. Germline lookup yields CDR1 MNHNS and CDR2 SASEGT. The CDR3 length is 12 residues. V shed 7 bases and J shed 1 base, with 7 bases lying between them. The CDR3 DNA reads TGTGCCAGCAAAGGGCCGAACACTGAAGCTTTCTTT. Translating gives CASKGPNTEAFF.

With regard to this clonotype: Compared with germline, one end of the junction differs, possibly owing to a read error. The rearrangement links TRBV29-1 to TRBJ1-3, with TRBD1 as a possible D gene (5 bases). The CDR3 is 11 amino acids. Germline values: CDR1 SQVTM, CDR2 ANQGSEA. The CDR3 DNA reads TGCAGCGTTGGGGTCGGGGGGGAACCCTTTTTT. It encodes CSVGVGGEPFF.

This chain connects TRBV20-1 to TRBJ2-7, with TRBD1 as a possible D gene (5 bases). The germline gives CDR1 DFQATT, CDR2 SNEGSKA (reference sequence). The CDR3 is 12 residues long. V lost 5 bases to trimming and J lost 2 bases, with 10 bases between them. The CDR3 sequence is CSAEQVPYEQYF. CDR3 in DNA: TGCAGTGCTGAACAGGTCCCCTACGAGCAGTACTTC.

This clonotype was observed at least ten times. J is TRBJ1-5 and V is TRBV7-2, with D maybe TRBD1 (5 bases). Germline loops: CDR1 SGHTA, CDR2 FQGNSA. Between the trimmed V and J ends, which lost 1 base and 3 bases, there was a span of 16 bases. The CDR3 has 17 residues. Here the CDR3 reads CASSLGFGVGANQPQHF. Written as DNA, the CDR3 is TGTGCCAGCAGCTTAGGGTTCGGGGTTGGGGCCAATCAGCCCCAGCATTTT.

This clonotype occurred many times. The gene calls are TRBV12-3 or TRBV12-4 and TRBJ1-3; D call uncertain. V gave up 5 bases and J gave up 0 bases, with 14 bases separating them. The CDR3 covers 16 residues. CDR3 loop: CASSHWRFHSGNTIYF. In DNA form, the CDR3 reads TGTGCCAGCAGTCACTGGAGGTTCCACTCTGGAAACACCATATATTTT.

This clonotype was seen a few times. The chain carries TRBV9 and TRBJ1-1, with TRBD1 as a possible D gene (5 bases). V lost 3 bases and J 2 bases, leaving 11 bases between the germline ends. CDR1 is SGDLS, CDR2 YYNGEE, per germline. The CDR3 consists of 14 residues. In DNA, the CDR3 is TGTGCCAGCAGCGCAACGGGACTCAACACTGAAGCTTTCTTT. Its protein is CASSATGLNTEAFF.

This clonotype was observed many times. The rearrangement joins TRBV6-1 to TRBJ1-2, with 9 bases lining up with TRBD1. Losses at the gene ends were 0 bases for V and 6 bases for J; bases not matched to a gene: 5. The CDR3 is 15 amino acids. CDR1 is MNHNS and CDR2 is SASEGT in the germline V gene. The CDR3 region is CASSEAGQGGDGYTF. The CDR3 nucleotides are TGTGCCAGCAGTGAAGCGGGACAGGGTGGAGATGGCTACACCTTC.

This sequence joins TRBV29-1 and TRBJ1-4, with 7 bases aligning to TRBD1. The CDR3 is made up of 15 amino acids. CDR1 SQVTM and CDR2 ANQGSEA come from the germline V gene. The J segment lost 8 bases and the V segment lost 4 bases, leaving 13 bases of the junction unmatched. CDR3 coding DNA: TGCAGCGTTGTGGAGGTGGGCAGGGGGAAGGAAAAACTGTTTTTT. Its protein product is CSVVEVGRGKEKLFF.

This clonotype was seen a handful of times. The chain employs TRBV29-1 and TRBJ1-1, with no clear D. CDR3 length equals 11 residues. Trimming stripped 6 bases from V and 6 bases from J, with 11 bases between. Germline-derived CDR1 and CDR2 are SQVTM and ANQGSEA. This CDR3 is CSVDLSAEAFF. DNA of the CDR3: TGCAGCGTCGACTTGTCTGCTGAAGCTTTCTTT.

This clonotype was seen ten or more times. V usage is TRBV2 and J usage is TRBJ1-5; unclear D gene. Trimming took off 3 bases at V and 0 bases at J, with 9 bases between the two ends. The length of the CDR3 is 15 residues. Germline V gene data show CDR1 as SNHLY and CDR2 as FYNNEI. This chain's CDR3 is CASSDGGLSNQPQHF. The CDR3, as DNA: TGTGCCAGCAGTGATGGAGGACTTAGCAATCAGCCCCAGCATTTT.

The genes are TRBV7-3 and TRBJ2-7, with 8 bases that match TRBD1. CDR3 length equals 14 residues. The germline V gene encodes CDR1 SGHTA and CDR2 FQGTGA. J gave up 0 bases and V 8 bases, and 6 bases lay outside the gene matches. The CDR3 coding sequence is TGTGCCAGCGCCTCCGACAGGGGCTCCTACGAGCAGTACTTC. Protein sequence: CASASDRGSYEQYF.

With regard to this clonotype: This may stem from a read error, because a much larger clone lies one nucleotide away. This chain links TRBV28 with TRBJ2-5; D is undetermined. The V gene's germline CDR1 is MDHEN and CDR2 SYDVKM. V lost 5 bases, J lost 5 bases, and 15 bases lay in between. The length of the CDR3 is 14 residues. The DNA of the CDR3 is TGTGCCAGCAGTCCTCATGGCATCCTCGAGACCCAGTACTTC. Translating it yields CASSPHGILETQYF.

This clonotype showed up just once. CDR3 sequence (DNA): TGTGCCACCAGTCCAAAGGGACAGGGTTATGGCTACACCTTC. This encodes CATSPKGQGYGYTF. The chain couples TRBV24-1 to TRBJ1-2, with 9 bases aligning to TRBD1. V lost 6 bases, J lost 5 bases, and 6 bases stayed unmatched. CDR1 and CDR2 from the germline V gene are KGHDR and SFDVKD. The CDR3 is made up of 14 amino acids.

This clonotype was detected only a few times. This chain joins TRBV6-9 and TRBJ2-5, with no clear D. The CDR3 runs to 15 residues. Per germline, CDR1 MNHGY and CDR2 SVAAGI. V was shortened by 3 bases and J by 1 base, with 12 bases between the two germline ends. CDR3 nucleotides: TGTGCCAGCAGTTACTCGAATCCAGCCCAAGAGACCCAGTACTTC. This encodes CASSYSNPAQETQYF.

The sample holds a few counts of this clonotype. A much larger clone sits a single nucleotide away, making a read error possible. Likely a read error: the CDR3 ends without its conserved phenylalanine or tryptophan. CDR3: CASSSRLKGSSNQPQHS. As DNA, the CDR3 is TGTGCCAGCAGTTCACGCTTAAAGGGGAGTAGCAATCAGCCCCAGCATTCT. The chain uses TRBV28 and TRBJ1-5; D is possibly TRBD1 (5 bases). The CDR3 sequence is 17 residues long. The V end was cut by 4 bases, the J end by 0 bases, with 16 bases between. Germline CDR1 reads MDHEN; CDR2 reads SYDVKM.

This clonotype was observed many times. V gene TRBV6-1 combines with J gene TRBJ1-5; D might be TRBD1 (5 bases). V dropped 5 bases and J dropped 5 bases, with 16 bases sitting between them. Germline V gene data show CDR1 as MNHNS and CDR2 as SASEGT. The CDR3 extends over 15 amino acids. Here the CDR3 DNA reads TGTGCCAGCAGTCGACCCAGGGAAGGGGATCAGCCCCAGCATTTT. Its protein is CASSRPREGDQPQHF.

V and J are TRBV7-2 and TRBJ1-5, with 7 bases that match TRBD1. V was clipped by 7 bases and J by 7 bases; unmatched bases: 10. CDR1 is SGHTA and CDR2 is FQGNSA in the germline V gene. The CDR3 is made up of 14 amino acids. This CDR3 reads CASTPGLRGQPQHF. Here the CDR3 DNA reads TGTGCCAGCACCCCCGGGCTCAGGGGGCAGCCCCAGCATTTT.

This clonotype was picked up many times. The chain couples TRBV6-5 to TRBJ1-1; no clear D. The CDR3 has 14 amino acids. The V end lost 0 bases, the J end lost 0 bases, and 5 bases lay between the germline ends. Germline CDR1 MNHEY, CDR2 SVGAGI. The chain's CDR3 is CASSYSEMNTEAFF. CDR3 coding DNA: TGTGCCAGCAGTTACTCAGAAATGAACACTGAAGCTTTCTTT.

This clonotype has just a few counts. This chain links TRBV4-1 with TRBJ1-1, with D possibly matching TRBD1 (6 bases). Germline CDR1 MGHRA, CDR2 YSYEKL. The CDR3 contains 15 residues. With 3 bases removed from V and 2 bases from J, the gap between germline ends came to 13 bases. Written as DNA, the CDR3 is TGCGCCAGCAGCCATGGGTGGGGGCGTAACACTGAAGCTTTCTTT. This codes for CASSHGWGRNTEAFF.